A single T cell receptor (beta chain) is shown here with its context. These data belong to a study of blood T cell repertoires in COVID-19. Deletions cut 5 bases from V and 0 bases from J, with 8 bases between. Per germline, CDR1 KGHSH and CDR2 LQKENI. The CDR3 has 15 residues. Methods used by the authors: Amplification from reference gene primers served as the basis for estimated nucleated cell counts. Produced via immunoSEQ multiplex PCR; TCRdb's table is partial and in-frame only. V and J calls and clone size are as listed in that table; D and trimming were resolved from the DNA. The sample contains 200,000 to 300,000 clones, about 87% of which appear only once.

This receptor was obtained from a woman aged 40 to 50 who had been exposed to COVID-19. J is TRBJ2-6 and V is TRBV18, with D tentatively TRBD2 (6 bases). Sequencing was done on a sample of PBMCs or T cells enriched from blood (not recorded which). CDR3 region: CASSGGSSGANVLTF. The CDR3 nucleotides are TGTGCCAGCTCAGGGGGGAGCTCTGGGGCCAACGTCCTGACTTTC.